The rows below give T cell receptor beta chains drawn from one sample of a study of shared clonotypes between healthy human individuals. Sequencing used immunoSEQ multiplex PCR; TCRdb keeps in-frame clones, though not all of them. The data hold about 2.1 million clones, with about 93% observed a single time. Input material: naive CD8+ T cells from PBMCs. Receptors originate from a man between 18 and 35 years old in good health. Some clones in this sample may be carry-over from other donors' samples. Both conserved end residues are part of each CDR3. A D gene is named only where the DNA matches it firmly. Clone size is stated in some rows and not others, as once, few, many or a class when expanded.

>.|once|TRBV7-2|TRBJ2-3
CASSSRDSMNTQYF
TGTGCCAGCAGCTCCCGAGATAGTATGAATACGCAGTATTTT
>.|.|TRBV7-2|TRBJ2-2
CASSPKSKTGELFF
TGTGCCAGCAGCCCAAAGAGCAAGACCGGGGAGCTGTTTTTT
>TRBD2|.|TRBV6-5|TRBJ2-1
CASSDGLAEYNEQFF
TGTGCCAGCAGCGATGGACTAGCGGAATACAATGAGCAGTTCTTC
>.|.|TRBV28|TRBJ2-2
CASSLFMDGSTGELFF
TGTGCCAGCAGTTTATTTATGGATGGTAGCACCGGGGAGCTGTTTTTT
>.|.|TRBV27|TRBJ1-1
CASSPRAVSEAFF
TGTGCCAGCAGCCCCAGGGCGGTCTCCGAAGCTTTCTTT
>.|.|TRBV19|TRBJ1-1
CASSIWGRETEAFF
TGTGCCAGTAGTATCTGGGGGCGGGAGACTGAAGCTTTCTTT
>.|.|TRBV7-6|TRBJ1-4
CASSLVADSLTELFF
TGTGCCAGCAGCTTAGTAGCGGACAGCCTGACGGAACTGTTTTTT
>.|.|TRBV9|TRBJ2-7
CASSAYTGHSYEQYF
TGTGCCAGCAGCGCCTATACGGGACACTCCTACGAGCAGTACTTC
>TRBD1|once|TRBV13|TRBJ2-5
CASSLGQGMETQYF
TGTGCCAGCAGCCTGGGACAGGGAATGGAGACCCAGTACTTC
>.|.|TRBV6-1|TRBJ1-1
CASSEYREGTEAFF
TGTGCCAGCAGTGAATACAGGGAGGGCACTGAAGCTTTCTTT
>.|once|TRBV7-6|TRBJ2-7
CASSSNLGSNYEQYF
TGTGCCAGCAGCTCCAACCTAGGTTCCAATTACGAGCAGTACTTC
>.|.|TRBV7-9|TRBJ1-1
CASTFGVRGLNTEAFF
TGTGCCAGCACCTTTGGGGTCCGTGGCCTGAACACTGAAGCTTTCTTT
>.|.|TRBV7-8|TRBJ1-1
CASRRGTLEAFF
TGTGCCAGCAGGAGAGGGACCCTTGAAGCTTTCTTT
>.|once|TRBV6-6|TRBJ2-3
CASGTDTQYF
TGTGCCAGCGGGACAGATACGCAGTATTTT
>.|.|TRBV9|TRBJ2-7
CASAPDDSTSYEQYF
TGTGCCTCCGCCCCCGATGACAGCACCTCTTACGAGCAGTACTTC
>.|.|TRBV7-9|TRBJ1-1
CASRSRAEAFF
TGTGCCAGCAGAAGCCGGGCTGAAGCTTTCTTT
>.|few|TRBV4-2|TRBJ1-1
CASSQDSEGRGTEAFF
TGTGCCAGCAGCCAAGATTCAGAGGGCAGGGGTACTGAAGCTTTCTTT
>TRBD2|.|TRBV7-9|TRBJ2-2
CASSLVWTSRTGELFF
TGTGCCAGCAGCTTAGTTTGGACTAGTAGGACCGGGGAGCTGTTTTTT
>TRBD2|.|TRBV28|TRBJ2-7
CASSSQREAYEQYF
TGTGCCAGCAGTTCCCAGCGGGAGGCCTACGAGCAGTACTTC
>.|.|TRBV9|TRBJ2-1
CASSVEGNTGYNEQFF
TGTGCCAGCAGCGTAGAGGGAAATACAGGGTACAATGAGCAGTTCTTC
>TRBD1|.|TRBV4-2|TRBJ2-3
CASSLGQGSTDTQYF
TGTGCCAGCAGCCTAGGACAGGGTAGCACAGATACGCAGTATTTT
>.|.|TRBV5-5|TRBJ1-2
CASSPRGSPLYGYTF
TGTGCCAGCAGCCCCCGGGGGAGCCCCCTATATGGCTACACCTTC
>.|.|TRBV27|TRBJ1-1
CASSFYPGVTEAFF
TGTGCCAGCAGTTTTTATCCAGGGGTCACTGAAGCTTTCTTT
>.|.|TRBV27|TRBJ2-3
CASSLPGVATQYF
TGTGCCAGCAGTTTACCCGGGGTGGCTACGCAGTATTTT
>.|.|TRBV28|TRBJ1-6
CASSLTRGYSPLHF
TGTGCCAGCAGTTTAACACGAGGGTATTCACCCCTCCACTTT
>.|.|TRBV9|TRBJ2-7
CASSVGAENTLVHF
TGTGCCAGCAGCGTAGGGGCCGAAAATACGCTCGTGCACTTC
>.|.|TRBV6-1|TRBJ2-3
CASSEKLGDTQYF
TGTGCCAGCAGTGAAAAGTTGGGGGATACGCAGTATTTT
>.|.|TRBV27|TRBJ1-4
CASSFYSGLDEKLFF
TGTGCCAGCAGTTTTTATTCAGGGCTGGATGAAAAACTGTTTTTT
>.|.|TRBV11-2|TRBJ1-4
CASSLGGTNEKLFF
TGTGCCAGCAGCTTAGGAGGGACTAATGAAAAACTGTTTTTT
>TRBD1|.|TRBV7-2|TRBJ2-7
CASSPTGQPYEQYF
TGTGCCAGCAGCCCGACGGGACAGCCCTACGAGCAGTACTTC
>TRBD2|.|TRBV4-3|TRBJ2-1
CASSLSFWTSGMRNEQFF
TGCGCCAGCAGCCTATCCTTTTGGACTAGCGGGATGAGGAATGAGCAGTTCTTC
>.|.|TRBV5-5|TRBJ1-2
CASSLARGRSYGYTF
TGTGCCAGCAGCTTGGCCAGGGGCCGGTCCTATGGCTACACCTTC
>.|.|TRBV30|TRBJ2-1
CAWGAGRSYNEQFF
TGTGCCTGGGGAGCGGGTCGCTCCTACAATGAGCAGTTCTTC
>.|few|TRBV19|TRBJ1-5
CASMVRDSNQPQHF
TGTGCCAGTATGGTGAGGGATAGCAATCAGCCCCAGCATTTT
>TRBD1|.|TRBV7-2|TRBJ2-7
CASRPRDRVNEQYF
TGTGCCAGCAGACCCCGGGACAGGGTAAACGAGCAGTACTTC
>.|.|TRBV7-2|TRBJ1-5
CASSFGGSEAQPQHF
TGTGCCAGCAGCTTTGGAGGGTCTGAGGCTCAGCCCCAGCATTTT
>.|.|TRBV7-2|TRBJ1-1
CASSLASRGTEAFF
TGTGCCAGCAGCTTAGCGTCCCGGGGCACTGAAGCTTTCTTT
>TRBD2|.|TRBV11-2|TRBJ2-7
CASSLFSGRITYEQYF
TGTGCCAGCAGCTTATTTAGCGGGCGGATTACCTACGAGCAGTACTTC
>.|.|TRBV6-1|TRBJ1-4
CATRRDGTNEKLFF
TGTGCCACCCGTAGGGACGGTACTAATGAAAAACTGTTTTTT
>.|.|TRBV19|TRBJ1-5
CASSTLPNQPQHF
TGTGCCAGTAGTACCCTGCCCAATCAGCCCCAGCATTTT
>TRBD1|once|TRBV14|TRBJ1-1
CASSQVTQGELNTEAFF
TGTGCCAGCAGCCAAGTGACGCAGGGGGAGCTGAACACTGAAGCTTTCTTT